The entry that follows covers one T cell receptor beta chain sequence. What it binds is unknown. The data were obtained in a study of cytomegalovirus exposure and HLA in healthy donors. 60 Vbeta and 13 Jbeta primers were used in PCR. Clones were read by immunoSEQ multiplex PCR, and TCRdb kept only the in-frame ones, dropping some. This table holds some 80,000 clones, roughly 79% found once. Whole-study findings and limits: The study recorded 164 TCR beta chains that were cytomegalovirus-associated.

Germline V gene lookup returns CDR1 LNHDA and CDR2 SQIVND (reference sequence). The CDR3 consists of 13 residues. Trimming stripped 1 base from V and 2 bases from J, with 6 bases between. This receptor was identified in a man aged 35-49 years in good health and CMV-seronegative. The sample taken for sequencing was PBMCs. This rearrangement joins TRBV19 to TRBJ2-7; D uncertain. The DNA for the CDR3 is TGTGCCAGTAGTATAGGAGAGACCTACGAGCAGTACTTC. Amino acids: CASSIGETYEQYF. Supplemented by reference TRBV19 and TRBJ2-7, the full variable domain reads DGGITQSPKYLFRKEGQNVTLSCEQNLNHDAMYWYRQDPGQGLRLIYYSQIVNDFQKGDIAEGYSVSREKKESFPLTVTSAQKNPTAFYLCASSIGETYEQYFGPGTRLTVT.